The 2 T cell receptor beta chains below come from one sample, sequenced in a study of cytomegalovirus exposure and HLA in healthy donors. 60 Vbeta and 13 Jbeta primers were used in PCR. Produced via immunoSEQ multiplex PCR; TCRdb's table is partial and in-frame only. The data show 95,000 to 100,000 clones, 60% to 80% seen once. Source material: PBMCs. All receptors derive from a woman aged 55-69 years in good health and CMV-seropositive.

This sequence joins TRBV4-1 and TRBJ2-5; 10 nucleotides line up with TRBD2. Gene TRBJ2-7 matches the end of the DNA better, so the J call may be wrong. Germline values: CDR1 MGHRA, CDR2 YSYEKL. The CDR3 extends over 14 amino acids. CDR3 sequence: CASSRTSGTYEQYF. Written as DNA, the CDR3 is TGCGCCAGCAGCCGGACTAGCGGCACCTACGAGCAGTACTTC.

This chain uses TRBV9 with TRBJ1-2; TRBD1 agrees at 8 bases. There are 14 residues in the CDR3. Germline loops: CDR1 SGDLS, CDR2 YYNGEE. V lost 3 bases to trimming and J lost 4 bases; unmatched junction nucleotides: 5. CDR3 loop: CASSAQGDFYGYTF. CDR3 nucleotide sequence: TGTGCCAGCAGCGCACAGGGGGATTTCTATGGCTACACCTTC.